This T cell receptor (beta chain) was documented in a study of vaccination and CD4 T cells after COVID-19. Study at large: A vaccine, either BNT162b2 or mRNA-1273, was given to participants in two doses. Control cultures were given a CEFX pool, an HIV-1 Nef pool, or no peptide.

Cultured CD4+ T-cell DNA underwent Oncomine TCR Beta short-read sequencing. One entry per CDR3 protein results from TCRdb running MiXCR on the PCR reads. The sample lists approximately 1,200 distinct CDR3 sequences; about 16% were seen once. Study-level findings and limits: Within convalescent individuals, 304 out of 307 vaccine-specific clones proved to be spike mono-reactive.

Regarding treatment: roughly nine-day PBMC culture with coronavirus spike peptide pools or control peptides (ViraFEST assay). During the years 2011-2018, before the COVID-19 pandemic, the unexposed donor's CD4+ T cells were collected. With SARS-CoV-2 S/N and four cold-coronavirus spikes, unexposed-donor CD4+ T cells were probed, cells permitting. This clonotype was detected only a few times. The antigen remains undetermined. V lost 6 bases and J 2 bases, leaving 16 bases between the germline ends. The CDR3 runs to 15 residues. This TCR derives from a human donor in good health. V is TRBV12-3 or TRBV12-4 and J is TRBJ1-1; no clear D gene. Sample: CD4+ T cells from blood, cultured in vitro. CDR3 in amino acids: CASSRPFGKNTEAFF. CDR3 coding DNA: TGTGCCAGCAGCCGCCCGTTTGGAAAAAACACTGAAGCTTTCTTT.